Listed below are T cell receptor beta chains from one sample, sequenced in a study of T cell repertoires in cytomegalovirus infection. The antigens of these receptors remain unknown. Via MiXCR, TCRdb re-called the reads, giving one row per CDR3 protein. In the table there are approximately 990,000 distinct CDR3 sequences, roughly 30% of which are singletons. This specimen consisted of cultured CD8+ T cells from PBMCs, obtained from culture after CMV antigen stimulation. The receptors originated from a human donor in good health (CMV status not recorded). Some clones in this sample may be carry-over from other donors' samples. Each CDR3 is given with its conserved first and last residue. Each record gives: clone size, V gene, D gene, J gene, CDR3 protein, CDR3 DNA. The D gene is left open where the match is weak. A clone size is listed for some rows: how often the clone was seen (once, few, many), or a class if it is expanded.

many,TRBV7-6,-,TRBJ2-3,CASSSRGTQYF,TGTGCCAGCAGCTCTAGGGGTACGCAGTATTTT
many,TRBV7-8,TRBD2,TRBJ2-1,CASSLAASGGQPGDEQFF,TGTGCCAGCAGCTTAGCGGCTAGCGGGGGTCAGCCGGGCGATGAGCAGTTCTTC
few,TRBV11-2,-,TRBJ1-1,CASSFVYRRHENTEAFF,TGTGCCAGCAGCTTTGTGTACCGTAGACACGAGAACACTGAAGCTTTCTTT
-,TRBV13,-,TRBJ2-2,CASSPPLKTGELFF,TGTGCCAGCAGCCCACCTCTCAAAACCGGAGAGCTGTTTTTT
-,TRBV10-3,-,TRBJ1-6,CATWDSAIYSPLHF,TGTGCCACCTGGGACTCAGCGATTTATTCACCCCTCCACTTT
few,TRBV24-1,-,TRBJ1-1,CATTGPNTEAFF,TGTGCCACCACAGGCCCGAACACTGAAGCTTTCTTT
few,TRBV19,TRBD1,TRBJ2-1,CASSAGQGSSEQFF,TGTGCCAGTAGTGCAGGACAGGGATCTAGTGAGCAGTTCTTC
-,TRBV7-6,-,TRBJ1-1,CASRMLGWGGNTEAFF,TGTGCCAGCAGAATGCTCGGTTGGGGGGGGAACACTGAAGCTTTCTTT
-,TRBV23-1,-,TRBJ2-1,CASSQRTREPDEQFF,TGCGCCAGCAGTCAAAGGACACGCGAGCCCGATGAGCAGTTCTTC
-,TRBV6-2/TRBV6-3,TRBD1,TRBJ2-7,CASSYIPGQISPYEQYF,TGTGCCAGCAGTTATATACCGGGACAGATTTCTCCCTACGAGCAGTACTTC
-,TRBV12-3/TRBV12-4,-,TRBJ2-1,CASTLDRDTYNEQFF,TGTGCCAGCACCTTGGATCGGGACACTTACAATGAGCAGTTCTTC
-,TRBV10-3,-,TRBJ2-3,CAISDRGAADTQYF,TGTGCCATCAGTGACAGGGGGGCCGCAGATACGCAGTATTTT
-,TRBV7-8,-,TRBJ1-5,CASSPRLGQGIGQPQHF,TGTGCCAGCAGCCCCCGGCTGGGGCAGGGGATTGGTCAGCCCCAGCATTTT
-,TRBV27,-,TRBJ2-2,CASSLSPYTGELFF,TGTGCCAGCAGTTTATCGCCGTACACCGGGGAGCTGTTTTTT
-,TRBV5-5,TRBD1,TRBJ1-2,CASGYRGTYGYTF,TGTGCCAGCGGTTACAGGGGTACCTATGGCTACACCTTC
-,TRBV4-3,-,TRBJ2-5,CASSREPQETQYF,TGCGCCAGCAGCCGAGAACCACAAGAGACCCAGTACTTC
-,TRBV2,-,TRBJ1-2,CASKWDRVGYTF,TGTGCCAGCAAGTGGGATCGGGTTGGCTACACCTTC
many,TRBV7-8,TRBD2,TRBJ2-1,CASSYPQAGPTYNEQFF,TGTGCCAGCAGCTACCCCCAAGCGGGGCCCACTTACAATGAGCAGTTCTTC
-,TRBV7-9,-,TRBJ1-1,CASSSGYYEAFF,TGTGCCAGCAGCTCGGGGTACTATGAAGCTTTCTTT
many,TRBV6-1,-,TRBJ2-5,CASKEGQFKETQYF,TGTGCCAGCAAAGAAGGACAGTTTAAAGAGACCCAGTACTTC